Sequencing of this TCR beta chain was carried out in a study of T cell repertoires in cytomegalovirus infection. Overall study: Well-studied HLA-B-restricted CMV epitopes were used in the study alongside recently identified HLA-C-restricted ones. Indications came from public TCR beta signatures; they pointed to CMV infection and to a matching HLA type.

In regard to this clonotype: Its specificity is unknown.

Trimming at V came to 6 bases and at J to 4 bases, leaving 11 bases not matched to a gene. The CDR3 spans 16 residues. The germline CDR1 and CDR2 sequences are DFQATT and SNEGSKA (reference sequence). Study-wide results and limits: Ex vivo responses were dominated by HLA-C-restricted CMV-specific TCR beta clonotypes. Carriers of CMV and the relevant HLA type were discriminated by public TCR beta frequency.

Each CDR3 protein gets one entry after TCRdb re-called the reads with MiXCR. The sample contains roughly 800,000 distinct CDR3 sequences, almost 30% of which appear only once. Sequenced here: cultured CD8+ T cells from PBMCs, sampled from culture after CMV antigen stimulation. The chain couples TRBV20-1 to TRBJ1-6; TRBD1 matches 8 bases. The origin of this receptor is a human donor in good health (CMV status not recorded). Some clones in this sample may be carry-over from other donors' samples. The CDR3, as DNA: TGCAGTGCCATTAGGCCTGGACAGGGTTATAATTCACCCCTCCACTTT. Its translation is CSAIRPGQGYNSPLHF.